The 27 T cell receptor beta chains reported below all come from one sample, sequenced in a study of T-cell reconstitution after alpha-beta-depleted transplantation in children. The authors prepared the TCRbeta library with unique molecular identifiers. TCRdb passed the PCR reads through MiXCR, listing each CDR3 protein once. The data show nearly 350,000 distinct CDR3 sequences, roughly 16% seen once. Sample: PBMCs, mostly from graft donor cells, taken 360 days after TCRalphabeta/CD19-depleted stem cell transplant. The receptors originated from a male patient aged 2 to 10 who had a stem cell transplant for acute lymphoblastic leukemia, so the T cells may come from the graft donor.

The chain links TRBV12-3 or TRBV12-4 to TRBJ2-7; the match to TRBD1 covers 7 bases. The length of the CDR3 is 13 residues. Trimming cost V 6 bases and J 3 bases; bases outside gene matches: 5. CDR3 coding DNA: TGTGCCAGCAGACGAGGACAGGTCTACGAGCAGTACTTC. This encodes CASRRGQVYEQYF.

Ten or more counts support this clonotype. The rearrangement joins TRBV10-2 to TRBJ1-1; a weak D match, TRBD1 (6 bases). Per germline, CDR1 WSHSY and CDR2 SAAADI. V shed 2 bases and J shed 1 base, with 8 bases lying between them. The CDR3 has 14 amino acids. The CDR3 is CASSEGGPNTEAFF. CDR3 in DNA: TGCGCCAGCAGTGAGGGGGGCCCGAACACTGAAGCTTTCTTT.

This chain joins TRBV4-3 and TRBJ2-7; 8 bases are a match to TRBD1. The trim removed 1 base at V and 3 bases at J, leaving 5 bases unmatched. This CDR3 has 15 residues. Germline-derived CDR1 and CDR2 are LGHNA and YSLEER. CDR3 residues: CASSQVQGAIYEQYF. The CDR3, as DNA: TGCGCCAGCAGCCAAGTTCAGGGGGCTATCTACGAGCAGTACTTC.

This clonotype occurred many times. The CDR3: CASRGLAGWTDTQYF. The CDR3 coding sequence is TGTGCCAGCAGGGGACTAGCGGGTTGGACAGATACGCAGTATTTT. The chain is built from TRBV12-3 or TRBV12-4 and TRBJ2-3, with 12 bases lining up with TRBD2. CDR3 length: 15 amino acids. V dropped 6 bases and J dropped 3; count of bases not matched to a gene: 4.

In this sample, this clonotype turned up many times. The chain recombines TRBV7-2 with TRBJ2-7; 9 bases are a match to TRBD2. With V trimmed by 5 bases and J by 0 bases, 8 bases remained unmatched. This CDR3 contains 16 residues. The germline V gene encodes CDR1 SGHTA and CDR2 FQGNSA. This CDR3 reads CASSRYHSGSSYEQYF. CDR3 DNA: TGTGCCAGCAGCCGATATCATAGCGGGAGCTCCTACGAGCAGTACTTC.

This rearrangement joins TRBV4-2 to TRBJ2-1; D might be TRBD1 or TRBD2, each matching 5 bases. The CDR3 spans 15 residues. The ends were cut back, 1 base at V and 6 bases at J, with 13 bases in the middle. Germline V gene data show CDR1 as LGHNA and CDR2 as YNFKEQ. The CDR3 loop reads CASSQGWGSGNEQFF. DNA of the CDR3: TGTGCCAGCAGCCAAGGGTGGGGGTCCGGCAATGAGCAGTTCTTC.

This clonotype was observed a few times. The chain carries TRBV27 and TRBJ2-7; weak D call: TRBD1 (6 bases). The CDR3 sequence is 15 residues long. With 5 bases removed from V and 2 bases from J, the gap between germline ends came to 16 bases. Germline V gene data show CDR1 as MNHEY and CDR2 as SMNVEV (reference sequence). The DNA for the CDR3 is TGTGCCAGCAGTCTAGACAGGACGGGCGCCTACGAGCAGTACTTC. As protein: CASSLDRTGAYEQYF.

Only a few counts were recorded for this clonotype. The chain is built from TRBV5-5 and TRBJ2-5; D might be TRBD1 (6 bases). Deletions cut 4 bases from V and 2 bases from J, with 18 bases between. Germline V gene sequence: CDR1 SGHKS, CDR2 YYEKEE (reference sequence). The CDR3 is 16 residues long. CDR3 in amino acids: CASSLAALGTQETQYF. The CDR3 nucleotides read TGTGCCAGCAGCCTGGCGGCTTTGGGGACACAAGAGACCCAGTACTTC.

This clonotype has more than one count but fewer than ten. The rearrangement joins TRBV28 to TRBJ2-2; 10 bases are shared with TRBD1. V lost 11 bases, J lost 7 bases, and 4 bases stayed unmatched. The V gene's germline CDR1 is MDHEN and CDR2 SYDVKM. The CDR3 runs to 12 residues. The CDR3 DNA is TGTGCCGCGGGGACAGGGGACGGGGAGCTGTTTTTT. It encodes CAAGTGDGELFF.

This clonotype was counted many times. This sequence joins TRBV2 and TRBJ2-5, with 10 bases fitting TRBD2. V was pared by 6 bases and J by 5 bases, with 15 bases of the junction left unmatched. CDR1 and CDR2 from the germline V gene are SNHLY and FYNNEI. There are 17 residues in the CDR3. The CDR3 reads CASSAIVTSGTRETQYF. In DNA form, the CDR3 reads TGTGCCAGCAGCGCCATCGTCACTAGCGGGACGAGGGAGACCCAGTACTTC.

On this clonotype itself: This clone may be a read error of a much larger clone one base away. V and J are TRBV12-3 or TRBV12-4 and TRBJ2-6; no reliable D call. The V end lost 3 bases, the J end lost 0 bases, and 6 bases lay between the germline ends. The CDR3 is made up of 15 amino acids. CDR3 region: CASSFSGSGANVLTF. The CDR3, as DNA: TGTGCCAGCAGTTTTTCGGGCTCTGGGGCCAACGTCCTGACTTTC.

The genes are TRBV7-3 and TRBJ2-5; perhaps TRBD1 as D (5 bases). Germline-derived CDR1 and CDR2 are SGHTA and FQGTGA. V was pared by 2 bases and J by 5 bases, with 15 bases between. This CDR3 has 15 residues. CDR3 sequence reads: CASSLGIRARETQYF. The DNA for the CDR3 is TGTGCCAGCAGCTTAGGAATCAGGGCCAGGGAGACCCAGTACTTC.

This rearrangement joins TRBV12-3 or TRBV12-4 to TRBJ2-7; TRBD1 aligns across 7 bases. The CDR3 loop spans 16 amino acids. V trimming: 0 bases; J trimming: 5 bases; junction bases outside the gene matches: 10. The CDR3 DNA reads as TGTGCCAGCAGTTTAGCGCCTGGACAGGCGTCGGACGAGCAGTACTTC. Translation gives CASSLAPGQASDEQYF.

This clonotype was seen a handful of times. This chain links TRBV13 with TRBJ1-4, with TRBD1 matching over 9 bases. CDR1 is PRHDT and CDR2 is FYEKMQ in the germline V gene (reference sequence). V lost 5 bases to trimming and J lost 6 bases; unmatched junction nucleotides: 4. The length of the CDR3 is 14 residues. In DNA form, the CDR3 reads TGTGCCAGCAGCAGGACAGGGGCGGATGAAAAACTGTTTTTT. Protein: CASSRTGADEKLFF.

This chain joins TRBV6-2 or TRBV6-3 and TRBJ2-1, with TRBD2 as a possible D gene (5 bases). Germline CDR1 reads MNHEY; CDR2 reads SVGEGT. V dropped 5 bases and J dropped 4 bases, with 15 bases sitting between them. This CDR3 comprises 15 residues. The CDR3 region has the DNA TGTGCCAGCAGTCCCGCTAGCCTTTTGTACAATGAGCAGTTCTTC. Its protein is CASSPASLLYNEQFF.

The chain employs TRBV7-9 and TRBJ2-1; 9 bases fit TRBD2. Germline V gene lookup returns CDR1 SEHNR and CDR2 FQNEAQ (reference sequence). This CDR3 spans 17 amino acids. V trimming: 2 bases; J trimming: 4 bases; junction bases outside the gene matches: 9. The CDR3 nucleotides are TGTGCCAGCAGCTTAATCGAGCGGGAGGCCTTTTACAATGAGCAGTTCTTC. Residues: CASSLIEREAFYNEQFF.

The sample holds many counts of this clonotype. The V gene is TRBV9, the J gene TRBJ2-2, with D unclear. The CDR3 consists of 14 residues. Trimming took off 7 bases at V and 3 bases at J, with 13 bases between the two ends. CDR1 is SGDLS, CDR2 YYNGEE, per germline. CDR3 in amino acids: CASGWRSDTGELFF. As DNA, the CDR3 is TGTGCCAGCGGTTGGCGGAGCGACACCGGGGAGCTGTTTTTT.

This clonotype has a handful of counts. The CDR3 protein is CASSYSASPGRSGNTIYF. CDR3 bases: TGTGCCAGCAGTTACTCAGCGAGTCCAGGGCGCTCTGGAAACACCATATATTTT. The J gene is TRBJ1-3, the V gene TRBV6-5; possibly TRBD1 for D (5 bases). In germline, CDR1 is MNHEY, CDR2 SVGAGI. V was cut by 0 bases and J by 0 bases, with 15 bases left in between. The CDR3 is 18 residues long.

This clonotype was picked up a small number of times. V gene TRBV3-1 combines with J gene TRBJ2-5; D might be TRBD1 (6 bases). V was pared by 0 bases and J by 4 bases, with 12 bases between. The CDR3 length is 15 residues. CDR1 is LGHDT, CDR2 YNNKEL, per germline (reference sequence). CDR3 loop: CASSQDITGPETQYF. CDR3 sequence (DNA): TGTGCCAGCAGCCAAGATATCACAGGGCCAGAGACCCAGTACTTC.

The table lists this clonotype with a few counts. The J gene is TRBJ2-2, the V gene TRBV29-1; 8 bases match TRBD1. The V segment lost 6 bases and the J segment 6 bases; nucleotides outside the gene matches: 24. Germline V gives CDR1 SQVTM, CDR2 ANQGSEA. This CDR3 region has 19 residues. The CDR3 DNA reads TGCAGCGTCTTGATATTTGGGCCTCGGACAGGGCGCGTCGCCGGGGAGCTGTTTTTT. It encodes CSVLIFGPRTGRVAGELFF.

This clonotype was seen many times. V is TRBV10-2 and J is TRBJ2-1; TRBD2 aligns across 7 bases. V gave up 2 bases and J gave up 7 bases; unmatched junction bases: 8. CDR1 and CDR2 (germline): WSHSY, SAAADI. This CDR3 contains 15 residues. DNA for the CDR3: TGCGCCAGCAGTGAGGGGACTACCCTTTGGAATGAGCAGTTCTTC. Its translation: CASSEGTTLWNEQFF.

The gene calls are TRBV4-3 and TRBJ2-5; 12 nucleotides align to TRBD2. The CDR3 contains 15 residues. Per the germline V gene, CDR1 is LGHNA and CDR2 is YSLEER. After removal of 4 bases from V and 5 bases from J, the junction contained 5 bases not matched to a gene. CDR3 bases: TGCGCCAGCAGCCGTCGGACTAGCGGGACGGAGACCCAGTACTTC. Its translation is CASSRRTSGTETQYF.

The sample holds a few counts of this clonotype. The chain joins TRBV29-1 to TRBJ1-4; D gene uncertain. The CDR3 consists of 10 residues. V was trimmed by 5 bases and J by 8 bases, leaving 6 bases between them. Germline V lookup: CDR1 SQVTM, CDR2 ANQGSEA. The CDR3 nucleotides read TGCAGCGTTTTAAGCGAAAAACTGTTTTTT. Its translation is CSVLSEKLFF. Complete variable domain (other parts from reference TRBV29-1 and TRBJ1-4): SAVISQKPSRDICQRGTSLTIQCQVDSQVTMMFWYRQQPGQSLTLIATANQGSEATYESGFVIDKFPISRPNLTFSTLTVSNMSPEDSSIYLCSVLSEKLFFGSGTQLSVL.

The sample holds a few counts of this clonotype. V and J are TRBV6-1 and TRBJ2-7; D could derive from TRBD1 or TRBD2 (5 bases each). Germline V gene lookup returns CDR1 MNHNS and CDR2 SASEGT. With 6 bases removed from V and 4 bases from J, the gap between germline ends came to 19 bases. There are 15 residues in the CDR3. For the CDR3, the DNA is TGTGCCAGCAGCCTTCGTGGCAGGGAGAAGTACGAGCAGTACTTC. Protein product: CASSLRGREKYEQYF.

The chain carries TRBV28 and TRBJ2-1; D gene uncertain. The V gene's germline CDR1 is MDHEN and CDR2 SYDVKM. The V gene lost 4 bases and the J gene lost 4 bases, with 20 bases spanning the gap. The CDR3 loop spans 17 amino acids. The CDR3 reads CASSSAMRSILYNEQFF. In DNA form, the CDR3 reads TGTGCCAGCAGTTCCGCAATGAGATCTATCTTATACAATGAGCAGTTCTTC.

This clonotype has ten or more counts. This sequence joins TRBV4-3 and TRBJ2-1; D call uncertain. CDR3 size: 14 residues. Germline CDR1 is LGHNA and CDR2 is YSLEER. Trimming removed 1 base at V and 10 bases at J, with 14 bases between. CDR3 region: CASSQVPLSSEQFF. CDR3 DNA sequence: TGCGCCAGCAGCCAAGTTCCCCTAAGCTCGGAGCAGTTCTTC.

The sample holds a few counts of this clonotype. J is TRBJ2-7 and V is TRBV12-3 or TRBV12-4, with D perhaps TRBD1 or TRBD2 (5 bases each). The length of the CDR3 is 17 residues. Trimming left V 0 bases short and J 3 bases short, with 18 bases between. The CDR3 protein is CASSLALRDRGIYEQYF. CDR3 nucleotide sequence: TGTGCCAGCAGTTTAGCGCTCCGGGACCGAGGGATCTACGAGCAGTACTTC.